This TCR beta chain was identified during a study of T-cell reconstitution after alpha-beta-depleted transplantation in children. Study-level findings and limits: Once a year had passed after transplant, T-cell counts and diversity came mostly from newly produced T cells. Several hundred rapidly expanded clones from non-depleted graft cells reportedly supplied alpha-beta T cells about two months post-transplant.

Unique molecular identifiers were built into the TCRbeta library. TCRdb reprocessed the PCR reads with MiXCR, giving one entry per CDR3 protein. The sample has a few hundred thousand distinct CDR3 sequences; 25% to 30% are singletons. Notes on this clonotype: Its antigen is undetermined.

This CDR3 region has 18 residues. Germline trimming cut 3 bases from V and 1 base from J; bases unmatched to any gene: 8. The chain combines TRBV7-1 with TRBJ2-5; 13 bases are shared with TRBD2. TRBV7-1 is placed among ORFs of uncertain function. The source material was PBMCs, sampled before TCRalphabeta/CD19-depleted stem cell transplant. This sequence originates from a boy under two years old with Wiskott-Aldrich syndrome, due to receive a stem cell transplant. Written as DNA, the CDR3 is TGTGCCAGCAGCTCGGGTCAGGGACTAGCGGGGCCCCAAGAGACCCAGTACTTC. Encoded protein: CASSSGQGLAGPQETQYF.